The rows below give T cell receptor beta chains drawn from one sample of a study of blood T cell repertoires in COVID-19. Profiled with immunoSEQ multiplex PCR; TCRdb holds only in-frame clones, not every one. The data hold about 180,000 clones, with about 82% observed a single time. The sample comprised PBMCs or T cells enriched from blood (not recorded which). These receptors were obtained from a woman aged 25-40 years who had recovered from COVID-19. Both conserved end residues are part of each CDR3. A D gene is named only where the DNA matches it firmly. For some rows the clone size is stated as once, few or many, or as a class when expanded; others skip it.

j_call clone_size d_call v_call cdr3_aa cdr3_nt
TRBJ2-7 - - TRBV7-8 CASSLYKETAVYEQYF TGTGCCAGCAGCTTATATAAGGAAACAGCTGTCTACGAGCAGTACTTC
TRBJ2-1 few TRBD2 TRBV28 CASSLSIEREGQYFF TGTGCCAGCAGTTTGTCCATTGAGCGGGAGGGCCAATATTTCTTC
TRBJ1-4 - - TRBV6-7 CASSLREPVNEKLFF TGTGCCAGCAGTCTACGGGAGCCGGTTAATGAAAAACTGTTTTTT
TRBJ2-7 - - TRBV7-8 CASSLAGGSAYEQYF TGTGCCAGCAGCTTAGCTGGTGGCAGCGCCTACGAGCAGTACTTC
TRBJ1-1 - TRBD1 TRBV2 CASVGQLNTEAFF TGTGCCAGCGTGGGACAGTTGAACACTGAAGCTTTCTTT
TRBJ1-5 once TRBD1 TRBV4-1 CASSQVWTGGSQPQHF TGCGCCAGCAGCCAAGTGTGGACAGGGGGTTCTCAGCCCCAGCATTTT
TRBJ1-1 - - TRBV28 CASSLFLGGEAFF TGTGCCAGCAGTTTATTCTTGGGGGGGGAAGCTTTCTTT
TRBJ2-3 - - TRBV25-1 CASSTEGNTDTQYF TGTGCCAGCTCGACTGAAGGTAACACAGATACGCAGTATTTT
TRBJ2-2 - - TRBV25-1 CASSELRELNTGELFF TGTGCCAGCAGTGAATTACGGGAACTGAACACCGGGGAGCTGTTTTTT
TRBJ2-1 once - TRBV20-1 CSARAGEQFF TGCAGTGCTAGGGCGGGAGAGCAGTTCTTC
TRBJ1-6 - - TRBV21-1 CASSKGDRNNSPLHF TGTGCCAGCAGCAAAGGGGACAGAAATAATTCACCCCTCCACTTT
TRBJ1-5 - TRBD1 TRBV7-9 CASSRDRDQPQHF TGTGCCAGCAGCAGAGACAGGGATCAGCCCCAGCATTTT
TRBJ2-1 - TRBD1 TRBV7-2 CASSEQQGPPEQFF TGTGCCAGCAGCGAACAACAGGGGCCCCCTGAGCAGTTCTTC
TRBJ2-1 - - TRBV7-7 CASRLALFF TGTGCCAGCAGGCTAGCATTGTTCTTC
TRBJ2-5 - - TRBV5-4 CASSLGGSQETQYF TGTGCCAGCAGCTTGGGCGGCAGCCAAGAGACCCAGTACTTC
TRBJ2-5 - - TRBV7-9 CASSLVGAGETQYF TGTGCCAGCAGCTTAGTTGGAGCCGGGGAGACCCAGTACTTC
TRBJ1-2 - TRBD1 TRBV7-6 CASSLTGGNGYTF TGTGCCAGCAGCCTTACAGGGGGCAATGGCTACACCTTC
TRBJ1-1 - - TRBV7-9 CASSPSSGMNTEAFF TGTGCCAGCAGCCCCTCTTCCGGGATGAACACTGAAGCTTTCTTT
TRBJ2-7 once TRBD2 TRBV6-5 CASSYVASGPYEQYF TGTGCCAGCAGTTACGTGGCTAGCGGGCCCTACGAGCAGTACTTC
TRBJ2-7 - - TRBV5-8 CASSLERGPEGEQYF TGTGCCAGCAGCTTGGAGCGAGGGCCGGAGGGGGAGCAGTACTTC
TRBJ2-7 - TRBD2 TRBV6-4 CASSDSTSGSYEQYF TGTGCCAGCAGTGACTCGACTAGCGGGAGCTACGAGCAGTACTTC
TRBJ2-1 few - TRBV12-1 CASSFRPPGEAYNEQFF TGTGCCAGCAGCTTTCGGCCTCCGGGAGAGGCCTACAATGAGCAGTTCTTC
TRBJ2-3 once - TRBV7-9 CASSPASDRTDTQYF TGTGCCAGCAGCCCGGCAAGCGACCGCACAGATACGCAGTATTTT
TRBJ2-7 - - TRBV7-9 CASSLPGTYEQYF TGTGCCAGCAGCTTACCGGGGACCTACGAGCAGTACTTC
TRBJ2-3 - - TRBV28 CASGSSLITDTQYF TGTGCCAGCGGGAGTTCCCTTATCACAGATACGCAGTATTTT
TRBJ2-1 many TRBD2 TRBV6-1 CASSEDSGSPYNEQFF TGTGCCAGCAGTGAAGACAGCGGGAGCCCCTACAATGAGCAGTTCTTC
TRBJ2-3 - TRBD2 TRBV24-1 CATSDFWTSGATDTQYF TGTGCCACCAGTGATTTTTGGACTAGCGGGGCCACAGATACGCAGTATTTT
TRBJ1-6 - TRBD1 TRBV4-1 CASSQDPIGQASNSPLHF TGCGCCAGCAGCCAAGATCCCATAGGACAGGCTTCTAATTCACCCCTCCACTTT
TRBJ2-7 - TRBD2 TRBV9 CASSVRTGGPGYEQYF TGTGCCAGCAGCGTAAGAACGGGGGGGCCGGGTTACGAGCAGTACTTC
TRBJ1-6 - TRBD1 TRBV5-1 CASSSTTGATNSPLHF TGCGCCAGCAGCTCGACCACAGGGGCGACTAATTCACCCCTCCACTTT
TRBJ1-6 - - TRBV6-5 CASSLSYNSPLHF TGTGCCAGCAGCCTCTCTTATAATTCACCCCTCCACTTT
TRBJ1-1 - - TRBV12-3/TRBV12-4 CASSSTENTEAFF TGTGCCAGCAGTTCGACAGAAAACACTGAAGCTTTCTTT
TRBJ1-2 - TRBD1 TRBV25-1 CASSEFFSSDEGAGYTF TGTGCCAGCAGTGAATTTTTTTCGTCGGATGAGGGGGCTGGCTACACCTTC
TRBJ2-7 - TRBD1 TRBV24-1 CATSTGASPTSYEQYF TGTGCCACCAGTACAGGGGCCTCGCCTACCTCCTACGAGCAGTACTTC
TRBJ2-7 - TRBD1 TRBV18 CASSPPPGQGFYEQYF TGTGCCAGCTCACCACCACCGGGACAGGGGTTCTACGAGCAGTACTTC
TRBJ2-3 - - TRBV27 CASSLTGDTQYF TGTGCCAGCAGTTTAACGGGTGATACGCAGTATTTT
TRBJ1-6 - TRBD1 TRBV5-6 CASSGTTGTVYSPLHF TGTGCCAGCAGCGGAACAACCGGGACAGTCTATTCACCCCTCCACTTT
TRBJ2-7 - TRBD2 TRBV27 CASSLRSVELAGENVYEQYF TGTGCCAGCAGTTTACGGTCCGTGGAACTAGCGGGAGAAAATGTTTACGAGCAGTACTTC
TRBJ2-5 - TRBD2 TRBV5-1 CASSPTSGSWQETQYF TGCGCCAGCAGCCCTACTAGCGGGAGTTGGCAAGAGACCCAGTACTTC
TRBJ2-7 - TRBD2 TRBV30 CAWPLRGLAGVWEQYF TGTGCCTGGCCCCTCCGGGGACTAGCGGGAGTTTGGGAGCAGTACTTC
TRBJ2-7 - - TRBV10-3 CAISGQGSLESYEQYF TGTGCCATCAGTGGCCAGGGTTCCCTTGAGTCATACGAGCAGTACTTC
TRBJ1-2 - - TRBV3-1/TRBV3-2 CASSQNQGDGYTF TGTGCCAGCAGCCAGAACCAGGGCGATGGCTACACCTTC
TRBJ2-1 - - TRBV24-1 CATNQGNGWFF TGTGCCACCAATCAGGGGAACGGGTGGTTCTTC
TRBJ2-1 - - TRBV4-1 CASSQDVARRRSSYNEQFF TGCGCCAGCAGCCAAGATGTTGCGCGACGGAGGAGCTCCTACAATGAGCAGTTCTTC
TRBJ2-3 - - TRBV6-2/TRBV6-3 CASSYSRDSFTDTQYF TGTGCCAGCAGTTACTCGAGGGACTCTTTCACAGATACGCAGTATTTT
TRBJ2-6 - - TRBV24-1 CATSDTTRGISGANVLTF TGTGCCACCAGTGACACCACCCGGGGGATCTCTGGGGCCAACGTCCTGACTTTC
TRBJ2-1 - TRBD1 TRBV28 CASRQGTYNEQFF TGTGCCAGCAGACAGGGGACCTACAATGAGCAGTTCTTC
TRBJ1-4 - - TRBV4-1 CASSQQLSRGVTNEKLFF TGCGCCAGCAGCCAACAACTGTCCCGGGGGGTGACTAATGAAAAACTGTTTTTT
TRBJ2-5 once TRBD1 TRBV2 CASSPGTGLRLQETQYF TGTGCCAGCAGTCCCGGGACAGGACTTCGCTTACAAGAGACCCAGTACTTC